The T cell receptor (beta chain) under discussion was sequenced for a study of T cells in Graves' hyperthyroidism and ophthalmopathy. General study points: Most thyroid-expanded clonotypes above 0.001 were also found in blood. The model identified upcoming ophthalmopathy a median approximately seven months ahead of onset.

TCR beta CDR3 region amplification was performed from RNA transcripts. During a first-round RT-PCR of the TCR CDR3, the HTBI primer set was used. TCRdb ran MiXCR on the multiplex PCR reads and lists one entry per CDR3 protein. The sample lists hundreds of thousands of distinct CDR3 sequences, 35% to 45% occurring once. From germline, CDR1 is DFQATT and CDR2 SNEGSKA (reference sequence). There are 11 residues in the CDR3. V was cut by 2 bases and J by 10 bases, with 11 bases left in between. This clonotype occurred many times. What it recognizes is unknown. This receptor was taken from a man aged 18 to 30 with Graves' hyperthyroidism. Source material: blood. The chain has TRBV20-1 and TRBJ1-1; a weak D match, TRBD1 (6 bases). CDR3 sequence: CSARPGQSAFF. CDR3 nucleotide sequence: TGCAGTGCTAGACCTGGACAGTCAGCTTTCTTT.